This TCR beta chain stems from a study of T cells in Graves' hyperthyroidism and ophthalmopathy. Study-level points and caveats: Most thyroid clonotypes expanded above 0.001 were also detected in blood.

Trimming stripped 5 bases from V and 1 base from J, with 12 bases between. Germline CDR1 MNHEY, CDR2 SVGEGT. The CDR3 has 14 residues. Researchers took RNA transcripts and amplified the TCR beta CDR3 regions from them. First-round RT-PCR with HTBI primers amplified the TCR CDR3 region. TCRdb recomputed calls from the multiplex PCR reads with MiXCR, one row per CDR3 protein. The sample has a few hundred thousand distinct CDR3 sequences, approximately 14% seen once; the top ten hold 25% to 35%. This clonotype was counted at least ten times. As yet, its antigen is unknown. This chain links TRBV6-2 or TRBV6-3 with TRBJ2-7; D not certain. The material sequenced was blood. The TCR was taken from a woman aged 18-29 years with Graves' hyperthyroidism that later progressed to Graves' ophthalmopathy. CDR3 coding DNA: TGTGCCAGCAGTCACCGAGGTATTTCCTACGAGCAGTACTTC. Residues: CASSHRGISYEQYF.